The clone carrying this TCR beta chain came up a few times. This CDR3 spans 10 amino acids. In germline, CDR1 is MNHEY, CDR2 SVGAGI. V lost 11 bases and J 10 bases, leaving 12 bases between the germline ends. The sample originates from a study of T cell changes during pregnancy in multiple sclerosis. Assay: immunoSEQ multiplex PCR; the TCRdb copy retains only in-frame clones and omits some. The sample lists tens of thousands of clones, 92% occurring once. Here the sequenced sample was peripheral blood, taken before pregnancy. This sequence was found in a female donor with multiple sclerosis, enrolled in a pregnancy study. The genes are TRBV6-5 and TRBJ2-1; maybe TRBD1 (6 bases). CDR3 sequence: CASGAGEQFF. The CDR3 DNA reads as TGTGCCTCAGGGGCTGGGGAGCAGTTCTTC.